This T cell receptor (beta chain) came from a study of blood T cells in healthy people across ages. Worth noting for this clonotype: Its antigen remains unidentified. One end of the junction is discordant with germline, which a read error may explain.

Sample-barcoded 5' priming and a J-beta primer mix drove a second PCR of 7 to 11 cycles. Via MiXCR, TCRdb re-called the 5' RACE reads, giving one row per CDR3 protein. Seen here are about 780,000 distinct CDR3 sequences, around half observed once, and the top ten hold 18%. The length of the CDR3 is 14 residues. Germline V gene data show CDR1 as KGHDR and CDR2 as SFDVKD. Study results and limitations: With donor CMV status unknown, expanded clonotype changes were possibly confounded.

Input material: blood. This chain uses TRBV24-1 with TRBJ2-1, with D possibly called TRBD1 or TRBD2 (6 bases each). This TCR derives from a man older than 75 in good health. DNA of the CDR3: TGTGCCACCGGTGAAGGGGGGTCCTACAATGAGCAGTTCTTC. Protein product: CATGEGGSYNEQFF.